The entry below gives a single T cell receptor (beta chain) sequence along with its context. These data are taken from a study of blood T cell repertoires in COVID-19. Study overall: COVID-19 samples, acute and convalescent, were from the United States, Italy and Spain. In each case, the material was cDNA or gDNA derived from T cells, B-cell-depleted T cells, or PBMCs.

In the authors' methods: Reference gene primer amplification yielded estimated nucleated cell counts. Using immunoSEQ multiplex PCR, the repertoire was profiled, and TCRdb retains in-frame clones only, with some absent. V, J and clone size reflect that table, while D and trimming were determined from the DNA. The table shows roughly 200,000 clones, with about 88% occurring only once. Germline V gene data show CDR1 as WSHSY and CDR2 as SAAADI. This CDR3 contains 16 residues. V gave up 3 bases and J gave up 4 bases, with 18 bases separating them. Sequencing used peripheral blood. The sequence came from a woman aged 45 to 65 with COVID-19, enrolled during active disease. The chain couples TRBV10-2 to TRBJ1-2; perhaps TRBD1 as D (6 bases). Here the CDR3 DNA reads TGCGCCAGCAGTGAAGCGGTCGGAGGGGGGGGCTATGGCTACACCTTC. This sequence encodes CASSEAVGGGGYGYTF.